These T cell receptor beta chains were read from a single sample in a study of cytomegalovirus exposure and HLA in healthy donors. Sequencing used immunoSEQ multiplex PCR; TCRdb keeps in-frame clones, though not all of them. The sample lists fewer than 200,000 clones, about 71% occurring once. The sequenced sample consisted of PBMCs. These receptors were collected from a woman aged 25 to 39 in good health and CMV-seronegative. The CDR3 runs from the conserved cysteine through the conserved F or W. The D gene is left open where the match is weak. The size field is filled for only some rows; it gives once, few, many or a size class.

TRBV29-1	TRBJ2-1	NA	TRBD1	CSVEGRGTYEQFF	TGCAGCGTTGAAGGCAGGGGGACCTATGAGCAGTTCTTC
TRBV5-4	TRBJ2-3	NA	NA	CASSFGDTSTDTQYF	TGTGCCAGCAGCTTTGGCGACACTAGCACAGATACGCAGTATTTT
TRBV2	TRBJ1-2	NA	TRBD1	CASVSSAAGGGGYTF	TGTGCCAGCGTCTCGTCCGCGGCAGGGGGCGGTGGCTACACCTTC
TRBV10-1	TRBJ1-4	NA	TRBD1	CASGTGNEKLFF	TGCGCCAGCGGGACAGGGAATGAAAAACTGTTTTTT
TRBV2	TRBJ1-1	NA	TRBD1	CASSLTGGGPEAFF	TGTGCCAGCAGCCTAACAGGGGGTGGACCTGAAGCTTTCTTT
TRBV9	TRBJ1-4	NA	NA	CASSKRTGIGEKLFF	TGTGCCAGCAGTAAGAGAACAGGGATTGGGGAAAAACTGTTTTTT
TRBV4-2	TRBJ2-1	NA	TRBD2	CASSQGAGGPINEQFF	TGTGCCAGCAGCCAAGGCGCGGGGGGGCCTATAAATGAGCAGTTCTTC
TRBV5-4	TRBJ2-4	NA	NA	CASSLSDEGDIQYF	TGTGCCAGCAGCTTAAGCGACGAGGGTGACATTCAGTACTTC
TRBV5-6	TRBJ1-2	once	NA	CASVPLGSSLGYTF	TGTGCCAGCGTACCCTTGGGGAGTTCTTTGGGCTACACCTTC
TRBV29-1	TRBJ2-5	NA	TRBD2	CSVVLIYSDTSGRSETQYF	TGCAGCGTGGTCCTTATTTACTCTGATACTAGCGGGAGATCAGAGACCCAGTACTTC
TRBV30	TRBJ2-7	few	TRBD1	CAWSAGTGFYEQYF	TGTGCCTGGAGTGCCGGGACAGGGTTCTACGAGCAGTACTTC
TRBV30	TRBJ1-6	NA	TRBD1	CAWRGTGGTNSPLHF	TGTGCCTGGAGGGGGACAGGGGGAACAAATTCACCCCTCCACTTT
TRBV11-2	TRBJ2-1	NA	NA	CASSLDRGTGGSEQFF	TGTGCCAGCAGCTTAGATCGGGGGACCGGTGGGAGTGAGCAGTTCTTC
TRBV7-6	TRBJ2-7	NA	NA	CASSHKPTGRLYEQYF	TGTGCCAGCAGCCACAAGCCCACCGGGAGACTCTACGAGCAGTACTTC
TRBV19	TRBJ2-2	NA	NA	CASSPITGELFF	TGTGCCAGTAGCCCTATCACCGGGGAGCTGTTTTTT
TRBV19	TRBJ1-1	NA	NA	CASSVPQGDTEAFF	TGTGCCAGTAGTGTCCCCCAGGGTGACACTGAAGCTTTCTTT
TRBV5-4	TRBJ1-2	few	NA	CASSPRRMAVGYTF	TGTGCCAGCAGCCCCAGAAGAATGGCGGTTGGCTACACCTTC
TRBV6-5	TRBJ2-7	few	TRBD2	CASTADEASGRQQYF	TGTGCCAGCACCGCCGATGAGGCTAGCGGGAGACAGCAGTACTTC
TRBV11-2	TRBJ2-3	NA	NA	CASSLKPTDTQYF	TGTGCCAGCAGCTTGAAGCCCACAGATACGCAGTATTTT
TRBV15	TRBJ2-7	NA	TRBD2	CATSRSGTSGSSGYEQYF	TGTGCCACCAGCAGATCAGGGACTAGCGGGAGTTCTGGCTACGAGCAGTACTTC
TRBV4-2	TRBJ2-7	NA	TRBD2	CASSQDWGGPSYEQYF	TGTGCCAGCAGCCAAGATTGGGGGGGACCGTCCTACGAGCAGTACTTC
TRBV2	TRBJ2-3	NA	TRBD2	CASSDLAGFFGTDTQYF	TGTGCCAGCAGTGACCTAGCGGGATTCTTCGGCACAGATACGCAGTATTTT
TRBV19	TRBJ2-1	NA	TRBD2	CASSPRAPGLAGGNYNEQFF	TGTGCCAGTAGTCCACGGGCCCCGGGACTAGCGGGGGGAAACTACAATGAGCAGTTCTTC
TRBV28	TRBJ2-3	NA	TRBD1	CASRSTGKDTQYF	TGTGCCAGCAGGTCGACAGGGAAGGATACGCAGTATTTT
TRBV11-2	TRBJ2-7	NA	TRBD1	CASSPVKGTAYYEQYF	TGTGCCAGCAGCCCTGTGAAGGGGACAGCCTACTACGAGCAGTACTTC
TRBV7-2	TRBJ1-5	few	NA	CASSFSVNQPQHF	TGTGCCAGCAGCTTCTCAGTTAATCAGCCCCAGCATTTT
TRBV6-5	TRBJ1-1	NA	NA	CASSYNRENTEAFF	TGTGCCAGCAGTTACAACAGGGAGAACACTGAAGCTTTCTTT
TRBV30	TRBJ1-5	NA	NA	CAWRGGIGVSNQPQHF	TGTGCCTGGAGGGGGGGGATTGGGGTGTCTAATCAGCCCCAGCATTTT
TRBV19	TRBJ2-3	NA	TRBD2	CASSPRLATDTQYF	TGTGCCAGTAGTCCAAGACTAGCAACAGATACGCAGTATTTT
TRBV29-1	TRBJ2-7	NA	NA	CSVGQVFTYEQYF	TGCAGCGTTGGACAGGTTTTCACCTACGAGCAGTACTTC
TRBV5-4	TRBJ2-4	NA	TRBD1	CASRDGQGFKNIQYF	TGTGCCAGCAGGGATGGACAGGGGTTCAAAAACATTCAGTACTTC
TRBV7-3	TRBJ2-7	NA	TRBD2	CASSVGGGPPYEQYF	TGTGCCAGCAGCGTCGGCGGGGGTCCTCCCTACGAGCAGTACTTC
TRBV18	TRBJ2-7	NA	TRBD2	CASSPPERGSYEQYF	TGTGCCAGCTCACCACCTGAGCGGGGCTCCTACGAGCAGTACTTC
TRBV28	TRBJ2-4	few	TRBD2	CASSTISGAKNIQYF	TGTGCCAGCAGTACGATTAGCGGGGCTAAAAACATTCAGTACTTC
TRBV18	TRBJ2-1	NA	TRBD2	CASSPYALAGGNEQFF	TGTGCCAGCTCACCATATGCACTAGCGGGGGGGAATGAGCAGTTCTTC
TRBV28	TRBJ2-7	NA	TRBD2	CASSATSGKPYEQYF	TGTGCCAGCAGTGCCACTAGCGGGAAGCCCTACGAGCAGTACTTC
TRBV28	TRBJ2-2	NA	NA	CASREVAVANTGELFF	TGTGCCAGCAGGGAAGTAGCAGTCGCGAACACCGGGGAGCTGTTTTTT
TRBV4-2	TRBJ1-1	few	NA	CASSQDVAGNTEAFF	TGTGCCAGCAGCCAAGATGTAGCGGGGAACACTGAAGCTTTCTTT
TRBV6-5	TRBJ1-2	NA	NA	CASSWGGASYGYTF	TGTGCCAGCAGTTGGGGGGGGGCGAGCTATGGCTACACCTTC
TRBV10-3	TRBJ2-7	NA	TRBD1	CAISESIIRGTGFYEQYF	TGTGCCATCAGTGAGTCTATCATTCGCGGGACAGGGTTCTACGAGCAGTACTTC
TRBV27	TRBJ2-7	few	NA	CASSPSADTYEQYF	TGTGCCAGCAGCCCCTCGGCAGACACCTACGAGCAGTACTTC
TRBV7-3	TRBJ2-1	NA	NA	CASSLLLSSYNEQFF	TGTGCCAGCAGCTTATTACTGAGCTCCTACAATGAGCAGTTCTTC